This TCR beta chain originates from a study of CD8+ T cells in alopecia areata (dated by TCRdb to the late 2010s). Background for the entire study: Treated patients were enrolled in an open-label pilot trial of oral tofacitinib, 5 to 10 mg twice daily, for moderate-to-severe alopecia areata. Tofacitinib was administered for 6 to 18 months, and 6 months of follow-up off drug were then conducted to assess delayed response and recurrence. High-throughput TCRbeta sequencing was used to examine T cell clonal expansion in alopecia areata in both the C3H/HeJ mouse model and human patients. Amplification of TCRbeta CDR3 regions was done by immunoSEQ multiplex PCR using 35 Vbeta forward primers and 13 Jbeta reverse primers. Human TCRbeta sequencing covered scalp tissue and sorted CD4+ and CD8+ peripheral blood T cells from patchy and totalis/universalis alopecia areata patients and healthy controls. The RNA source kit depended on sample type: the PAXgene miRNA kit for fixed scalp, the miRNeasy kit for PBMCs, and the RNeasy kit for mouse skin. Disease severity in treated patients was measured with the SALT score, which quantifies the percentage of affected scalp surface area. Tofacitinib-treated patients had biopsies at baseline and at 4 and 24 weeks of treatment, with a later scalp biopsy in several patients. Scalp clonality was compared across normal scalp (n=4), patchy alopecia areata scalp (n=8), and alopecia totalis/universalis scalp (n=8).

On this clone itself: Its antigen has not been determined. No much larger clone is present one base from it, and per-base qualities are unavailable. The sample has other DNA sequences that encode this CDR3 too.

The time point label on this specimen signifies: roughly 27 days on oral tofacitinib. Sample treatment or condition, as interpreted from the label and publication: oral pan-JAK inhibitor, 5-10 mg twice daily. Lesional scalp punch biopsies and peripheral blood were collected from alopecia areata patients. After PBMCs were isolated by density centrifugation and stained for CD3, CD4 and CD8, a FACSAria was used to sort CD4+ and CD8+ T cells. CDR1 and CDR2 (SQVTM, ANQGSEA) derive from the germline V gene. V loses 3 bases of germline sequence and J loses 7 bases, and the interval between the two ends is 6 bases. Including cysteine and phenylalanine, the CDR3 has 11 amino acids. Only the CDR3 portion is preserved as DNA: 33 bases, with reading frame beginning at the first base. What the research found in general, with its limitations: Resident alphabeta T cells in normal human skin are also sequenced, complicating scalp TCR repertoire analysis, unlike mouse skin dominated by gammadelta T cells. TCR sequences shared between patients were less clear than in mice, possibly partly because of HLA diversity in the patient population. Scalp clonality and the number of expanded CD8+ clones among the top 100 scalp clones were significantly decreased by tofacitinib. Compared with normal scalp, lesional scalp had higher clonality and more expanded CD8+ clones, particularly in alopecia totalis/universalis, a pattern that suggests antigenic drive. During tofacitinib treatment, many expanded lesional clones stuck around in both scalp and blood, and this persistence may partly explain why relapse happens after treatment is stopped. Because the treated cohort was small and had just a single nonresponder, larger studies are needed to establish links between baseline CD8+ expansion and response.

Library generation was performed with the immunoSEQ multiplex PCR assay. RNA was extracted from all samples and reverse transcribed into cDNA, which served as template for TCR sequencing. SuperScript III was used to make first-strand cDNA, primed with a 2:1 mix of oligo-dT and random hexamers. A synthetic immune receptor repertoire was used to measure amplification bias, and any remaining bias was corrected computationally. As for the original processing: Raw reads were preprocessed to remove errors, and CDR3 was defined according to IMGT conventions as the region from the conserved cysteine to phenylalanine. Clonality was computed by normalizing Shannon entropy by log2 of the number of productive unique TCRs and subtracting the result from 1. Scalp TCRbeta sequences were cross-referenced with sorted blood CD4 and CD8 repertoires so that the CD4 or CD8 identity of scalp clones could be inferred. Here the immuneACCESS table is served through TCRdb, limited to in-frame sequences with V and J called. Missing clones are a known gap in these copies; in checked studies unresolved V genes cover under half, and the rest lacks a known reason. V, J and clone size derive from that table, while D and trimming were established from the DNA sequence. The sample has 200,000 to 250,000 clones on record, more than 45% of them singletons. 1.5% to 2% of the sample belongs to the ten largest clones.

The material sequenced was CD4+ T cells sorted from blood, taken at week 4, from a patient treated with tofacitinib. This receptor chain uses TRBV29-1 and TRBJ2-2; no D gene can be assigned with confidence. This clonotype originated in a human donor with alopecia areata. The CDR3 protein: CSVEDFGELFF. The DNA is TGCAGCGTTGAGGATTTCGGGGAGCTGTTTTTT.